These 10 T cell receptor beta chains originate from one sample sequenced in a study of beta chain features in type 1 diabetes. Findings and limits, study-wide: Type 1 diabetes patients had moderately but significantly shorter TCRB CDR3s in all four CD4+ subsets.

Every bit of the isolated RNA underwent reverse transcription, so sequencing read expressed TCRB transcripts. This table comes from immunoSEQ multiplex PCR, and its TCRdb copy is limited to in-frame clones, with some not included. The table has approximately 160,000 clones, roughly 63% seen once. These TCRs are of unknown antigen specificity. Material for sequencing was naive CD4+ T cells from blood. Every receptor here comes from a man aged 30-40 years with type 1 diabetes.

This chain links TRBV10-3 with TRBJ2-4; perhaps TRBD1 as D (5 bases). Trimming removed 10 bases from V and 6 bases from J, with 19 bases in between. Per the germline V gene, CDR1 is ENHRY and CDR2 is SYGVKD. The CDR3 consists of 14 residues. In DNA, the CDR3 is TGTGCCACGGCCTCGGCCCAGCAGGGAAACATTCAGTACTTC. Its translation is CATASAQQGNIQYF.

The rearrangement uses TRBV20-1 and TRBJ2-1; D might be TRBD1 (5 bases). Germline V gives CDR1 DFQATT, CDR2 SNEGSKA (reference sequence). The CDR3 runs 11 residues. CDR3 sequence reads: CGAPSYNEQFF. The CDR3 DNA follows: TGCGGGGCTCCCTCCTACAATGAGCAGTTCTTC.

This rearrangement joins TRBV28 to TRBJ1-2; 9 bases agree with TRBD1. Trimming cost V 5 bases and J 7 bases; bases outside gene matches: 11. Germline V lookup: CDR1 MDHEN, CDR2 SYDVKM. This CDR3 has 15 residues. CDR3 loop: CASSQGTGNQGGYTF. The CDR3 DNA reads as TGTGCCAGCAGTCAAGGGACAGGGAATCAAGGTGGCTACACCTTC.

The rearrangement joins TRBV5-1 to TRBJ2-5; 9 nucleotides match TRBD1. V lost 7 bases and J lost 3; bases outside the gene matches: 4. The CDR3 totals 13 residues. CDR1 is SGHRS and CDR2 is YFSETQ in the germline V gene. The CDR3 DNA reads as TGCGCCAGCGGTGGACAGGGGAAAGAGACCCAGTACTTC. It is translated as CASGGQGKETQYF.

This rearrangement joins TRBV18 to TRBJ2-3; D is possibly TRBD1 or TRBD2 (5 bases each). There are 15 residues in the CDR3. Trimming pared 5 bases from V and 1 base from J, leaving 13 bases between. Germline lookup yields CDR1 KGHSH and CDR2 LQKENI. The CDR3 sequence is CASSNSGTRTDTQYF. For the CDR3, the DNA is TGTGCCAGCTCAAATTCCGGGACGCGCACAGATACGCAGTATTTT. The variable domain in full, with the rest retrieved from reference TRBV18 and TRBJ2-3, is NAGVMQNPRHLVRRRGQEARLRCSPMKGHSHVYWYRQLPEEGLKFMVYLQKENIIDESGMPKERFSAEFPKEGPSILRIQQVVRGDSAAYFCASSNSGTRTDTQYFGPGTRLTVL.

The gene calls are TRBV25-1 and TRBJ2-1; D is unclear. The germline V gene encodes CDR1 MGHDK and CDR2 SYGVNS. Trimming removed 3 bases at V and 10 bases at J, with 7 bases between. The CDR3 is 11 residues long. CDR3 sequence (DNA): TGTGCCAGCAGTGATCTTTCCGAGCAGTTCTTC. Translating gives CASSDLSEQFF.

In DNA form, the CDR3 reads TGTGCCAGCAGCCAAGGGGTTAACTATGGCTACACCTTC. Its translation is CASSQGVNYGYTF. The chain has TRBV28 and TRBJ1-2; D may be TRBD1 (5 bases). The germline V gene has CDR1 MDHEN and CDR2 SYDVKM. The CDR3 spans 13 residues. The V end lost 6 bases, the J end lost 1 base, and 9 bases lay between the germline ends.

The V and J genes are TRBV6-5 and TRBJ1-2, with TRBD1 as a possible D gene (5 bases). The germline CDR1 and CDR2 sequences are MNHEY and SVGAGI. This CDR3 comprises 14 residues. Trimming left V 7 bases short and J 4 bases short, with 16 bases between. The CDR3 DNA sequence: TGTGCCAGCACCCCGGGACCGAGATTCTATGGCTACACCTTC. The encoded protein is CASTPGPRFYGYTF.

The V gene is TRBV29-1, the J gene TRBJ2-3; D is possibly TRBD2 (5 bases). The CDR3 totals 13 residues. Trimming stripped 6 bases from V and 1 base from J, with 11 bases between. Germline V gene sequence: CDR1 SQVTM, CDR2 ANQGSEA. Here the CDR3 DNA reads TGCAGCGTCGAAAGGACTGGCACAGATACGCAGTATTTT. It specifies CSVERTGTDTQYF.

The chain carries TRBV14 and TRBJ2-7; TRBD1 agrees at 7 bases. The CDR3 is 14 residues long. Germline assignment: CDR1 SGHDN and CDR2 FVKESK. Trimming at V came to 4 bases and at J to 4 bases, leaving 7 bases not matched to a gene. CDR3 region: CASSPQTGKYEQYF. DNA for the CDR3: TGTGCCAGCAGCCCGCAGACAGGGAAGTACGAGCAGTACTTC. The full variable domain, its missing parts supplied by reference TRBV14 and TRBJ2-7, is EAGVTQFPSHSVIEKGQTVTLRCDPISGHDNLYWYRRVMGKEIKFLLHFVKESKQDESGMPNNRFLAERTGGTYSTLKVQPAELEDSGVYFCASSPQTGKYEQYFGPGTRLTVT.